This TCR beta chain was captured in a study of T cell responses to AZD1222 COVID-19 vaccine. Overall study: Second doses that came at about 4 or about 12 weeks were put together.

On this clone itself: Its matching antigen is unknown.

Germline CDR1 and CDR2: MNHEY and SVGEGT. After removal of 6 bases from V and 2 bases from J, the junction contained 9 bases not matched to a gene. This CDR3 spans 15 amino acids. Assay: immunoSEQ multiplex PCR; the TCRdb copy retains only in-frame clones and omits some. The sample consists of over 45,000 clones, around 87% of them appearing once. Study findings and constraints: Only 5 or 6 individuals given AZD1222 were seropositive at baseline.

J is TRBJ1-1 and V is TRBV6-2 or TRBV6-3; TRBD1 matches at 7 bases. The sequence derives from an adult in good health. The starting material was peripheral blood, obtained on day 0 of AZD1222 vaccination. The CDR3 DNA is TGTGCCAGCAGCTCTCCCAACAGGGGAAACACTGAAGCTTTCTTT. It is translated as CASSSPNRGNTEAFF.